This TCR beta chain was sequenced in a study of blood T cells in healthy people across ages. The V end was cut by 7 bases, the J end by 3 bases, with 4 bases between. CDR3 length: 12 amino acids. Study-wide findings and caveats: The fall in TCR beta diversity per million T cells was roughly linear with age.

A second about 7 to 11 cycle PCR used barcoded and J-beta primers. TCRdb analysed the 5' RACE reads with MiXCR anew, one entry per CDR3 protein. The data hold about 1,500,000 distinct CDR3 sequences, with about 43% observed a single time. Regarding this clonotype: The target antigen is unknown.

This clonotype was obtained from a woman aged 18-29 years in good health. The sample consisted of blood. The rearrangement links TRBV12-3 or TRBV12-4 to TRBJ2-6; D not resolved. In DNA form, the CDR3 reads TGTGCCAGCACGGTTGGGGCCAACGTCCTGACTTTC. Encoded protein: CASTVGANVLTF.